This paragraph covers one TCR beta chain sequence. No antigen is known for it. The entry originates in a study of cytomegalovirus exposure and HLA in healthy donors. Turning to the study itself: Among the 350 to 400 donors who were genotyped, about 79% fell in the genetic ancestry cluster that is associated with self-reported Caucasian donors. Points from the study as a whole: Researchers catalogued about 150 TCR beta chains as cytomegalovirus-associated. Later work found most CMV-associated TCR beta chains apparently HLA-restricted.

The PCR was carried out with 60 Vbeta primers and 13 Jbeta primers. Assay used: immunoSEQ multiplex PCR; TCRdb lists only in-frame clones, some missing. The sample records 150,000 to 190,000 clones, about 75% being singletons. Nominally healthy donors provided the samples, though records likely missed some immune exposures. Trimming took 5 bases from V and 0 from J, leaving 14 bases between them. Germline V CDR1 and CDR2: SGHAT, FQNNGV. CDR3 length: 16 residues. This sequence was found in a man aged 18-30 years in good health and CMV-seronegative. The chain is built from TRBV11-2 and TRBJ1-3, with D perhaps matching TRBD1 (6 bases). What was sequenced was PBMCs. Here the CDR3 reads CASSPRDTSSGNTIYF. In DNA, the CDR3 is TGTGCCAGCAGCCCTCGGGACACAAGCTCTGGAAACACCATATATTTT.